These T cell receptor beta chains were read from a single sample in a study of neurological immune-mediated disorders. TCRdb processed the 5' RACE reads anew with MiXCR; each CDR3 protein has one entry. This sample has around 83,000 distinct CDR3 sequences, with 13% to 15% found just once. Sequenced input: PBMCs. These TCRs come from a woman aged 45-60 years in good health. CDR3s include the opening cysteine and the closing phenylalanine or tryptophan.

V	CDR3
TRBV7-2	CASSRYLSGGAGETQYF
TRBV20-1	CSARPDWDQPQHF
TRBV6-6	CASIKDRGQITIYF
TRBV3-1	CASSQDPVSTDTQYF
TRBV5-6	CASSLHGLETQYF
TRBV20-1	CSAIGETQQETQYF
TRBV24-1	CATSDWRPRAGGNNEQFF
TRBV12-3/TRBV12-4	CASRARGSGELFF
TRBV7-9	CASSLAAVPYGYTF
TRBV5-1	CASSRGQGETFSTDTQYF
TRBV3-1	CASSQVAGNTIYF
TRBV10-3	CAISDPALRAFYEQYF
TRBV25-1	CASSPGQSNSPLHF
TRBV7-7	CASSPRGSGELFF
TRBV20-1	CSAREPGGGYEQYF
TRBV6-2/TRBV6-3	CASSWDISGNEQFF
TRBV14	CASSQDFSVDTQYF
TRBV7-9	CASSRRETQYF
TRBV11-2	CASSLAGTDTQYF
TRBV7-2	CASSPRGSGGAWNTQYF
TRBV24-1	CATAGTPRRDTQYF
TRBV7-2	CASSLLWQPDGEAFF
TRBV7-9	CASSWGTGELFF
TRBV9	CASSVGGGGVSYNEQFF
TRBV5-1	CASSGQGTDTQYF
TRBV7-2	CASSFTRDRQETQYF
TRBV28	CASKVDRHNEQFF
TRBV5-1	CASSQNTGVGTEAFF
TRBV5-5	CASSFGLEEQFF
TRBV20-1	CSAMRGEEQFF
TRBV12-3/TRBV12-4	CASTPRGVAFF
TRBV5-1	CASSLGNRGYNSPLHF
TRBV5-1	CASSLLQERTEAFF
TRBV5-1	CASSTGTTNGLGYTF
TRBV6-5	CASKRDTLNTEAFF
TRBV10-3	CAISPGTSGFTGELFF
TRBV5-1	CASSKTPADGEKLFF
TRBV3-1	CASRGTGNQPQHF
TRBV18	CASSPGGTRDQPQHF
TRBV10-1	CASERTRQGSEPYNEQFF
TRBV28	CASSTGGPGYGYTF
TRBV6-5	CASSPRGGLAKNIQYF
TRBV28	CASSRTSGPYNEQFF
TRBV5-1	CASSLGPGTYDEQFF
TRBV7-2	CASGFSKNIQYF
TRBV5-1	CASSLSRVTEAFF
TRBV7-8	CASSHTPTANTEAFF
TRBV28	CASSSLAGGGTRETQYF
TRBV9	CASSSSDSGNTIYF
TRBV12-3/TRBV12-4	CASSYRPGDRGQYEQYF
TRBV5-1	CASSLQEYTGELFF
TRBV6-1	CASRRHNMNTEAFF
TRBV5-1	CASSLDGLSGEQYF